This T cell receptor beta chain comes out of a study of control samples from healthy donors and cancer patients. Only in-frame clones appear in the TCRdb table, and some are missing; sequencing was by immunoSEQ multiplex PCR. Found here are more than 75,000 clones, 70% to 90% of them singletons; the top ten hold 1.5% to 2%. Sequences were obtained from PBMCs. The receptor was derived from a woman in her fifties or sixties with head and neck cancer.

The DNA of the CDR3 is TGTGCCAGCTCTCGGGGGACGGGGGGCGATCAGCCCCAGCATTTT. Its protein is CASSRGTGGDQPQHF. J is TRBJ1-5 and V is TRBV18, with D possibly TRBD1 on 6 matching bases. The CDR3 runs to 15 residues. Trimming shortened V by 6 bases and J by 5 bases, and 17 bases separated the two germline ends. Germline V lookup: CDR1 KGHSH, CDR2 LQKENI. The complete variable domain, with remaining parts taken from reference TRBV18 and TRBJ1-5, reads NAGVMQNPRHLVRRRGQEARLRCSPMKGHSHVYWYRQLPEEGLKFMVYLQKENIIDESGMPKERFSAEFPKEGPSILRIQQVVRGDSAAYFCASSRGTGGDQPQHFGDGTRLSIL.